The sequence of this T cell receptor (beta chain) was determined in a study of blood T cell repertoires in COVID-19. Germline CDR1 and CDR2: SGHTA and FQGNSA. This CDR3 contains 15 residues. V trimming: 5 bases; J trimming: 5 bases; junction bases outside the gene matches: 7. TCRdb's table, derived via immunoSEQ multiplex PCR, lists solely in-frame clones and lacks some. The sample lists about 440,000 clones; less than 95% were seen once. V and J are TRBV7-2 and TRBJ2-7; TRBD1 agrees at 12 bases. The clonotype was recovered from a man aged 18-30 years who had recovered from COVID-19. Sequenced sample: PBMCs or T cells enriched from blood (not recorded which). In DNA, the CDR3 is TGTGCCAGCAGCGCCACCGGGACAGGGGGCCACGAGCAGTACTTC. Its protein is CASSATGTGGHEQYF.